This T cell receptor beta chain was observed in a study of T-cell memory formation after mild COVID-19. The sample holds many counts of this clonotype. The antigen remains undetermined. Findings and caveats of the study: Second-wave clones that peaked on day 37 lacked confirmed SARS-CoV-2 specificity. Among clones contracting day 15 to 85, CD4/CD8 was balanced, whereas later expanders leaned CD4+.

Germline V lookup: CDR1 SQVTM, CDR2 ANQGSEA. This CDR3 contains 11 residues. V shed 5 bases and J shed 6 bases, with 8 bases lying between them. TCRdb passed the 5' RACE reads through MiXCR, listing each CDR3 protein once. The data show some 310,000 distinct CDR3 sequences, approximately 22% seen once. Sample: PBMCs or a T cell subset sorted from them (not recorded which). The gene calls are TRBV29-1 and TRBJ2-1; the D gene is possibly TRBD2 (5 bases). The sequence derives from a man between 18 and 29 years old who had mild COVID-19 (a few samples of this study predate the infection). Cell type and time point are not known. The CDR3 sequence: CSVSGVNEQFF. The CDR3 DNA follows: TGCAGCGTTTCCGGGGTCAATGAGCAGTTCTTC.